These 16 T cell receptor beta chains were all obtained from the same sample, sequenced in a study of neurological immune-mediated disorders. TCRdb used MiXCR to reprocess the 5' RACE reads, holding one entry per CDR3 protein. The data hold about 38,000 distinct CDR3 sequences, with about 4.4% observed a single time. Sequences were obtained from CD4+ T cells from blood. These receptors all come from a young man in good health.

This clonotype was counted ten times or more. CDR3 DNA sequence: TGTGCCAGCAGCTTAGAATGGGGGGGGGGCACAGATACGCAGTATTTT. Translated: CASSLEWGGGTDTQYF. The gene calls are TRBV7-2 and TRBJ2-3; 7 bases are shared with TRBD2. The CDR3 sequence is 16 residues long. V shed 1 base, J shed 1 base, and the junction held 5 bases outside the gene matches. In germline, CDR1 is SGHTA, CDR2 FQGNSA.

This clonotype was counted at least ten times. The rearrangement uses TRBV6-5 and TRBJ2-7, with D possibly matching TRBD2 (6 bases). V dropped 2 bases and J dropped 2 bases, with 22 bases sitting between them. The CDR3 sequence is 18 residues long. Germline loops: CDR1 MNHEY, CDR2 SVGAGI. The CDR3 nucleotides are TGTGCCAGCAGTTACGTTGGTGGACGGGGGAGGCCACCCTACGAGCAGTACTTC. The encoded protein is CASSYVGGRGRPPYEQYF.

This clonotype was observed at least ten times. The CDR3 DNA follows: TGCAGTGCTAGCCCTAGGGACAGGGGAACCACAGATACGCAGTATTTT. It specifies CSASPRDRGTTDTQYF. The chain is built from TRBV20-1 and TRBJ2-3; 10 bases are a match to TRBD1. CDR1 DFQATT and CDR2 SNEGSKA come from the germline V gene (reference sequence). J lost 2 bases, V lost 3 bases, and 8 bases had no gene match. This CDR3 spans 16 amino acids.

This clonotype has a count of ten or more. The chain joins TRBV7-3 to TRBJ2-2, with D possibly TRBD2 on 5 matching bases. Germline V gene lookup returns CDR1 SGHTA and CDR2 FQGTGA. V shed 3 bases and J shed 4 bases, with 6 bases lying between them. The CDR3 covers 13 residues. CDR3: CASSFTSTGELFF. The CDR3 bases are TGTGCCAGCAGCTTCACTAGCACCGGGGAGCTGTTTTTT.

This clonotype has ten or more counts. The chain uses TRBV29-1 and TRBJ1-3; D gene uncertain. V lost 3 bases and J 2 bases, leaving 8 bases between the germline ends. CDR3 length equals 13 residues. Germline lookup yields CDR1 SQVTM and CDR2 ANQGSEA. The DNA of the CDR3 is TGCAGCGTTGAGGGTGGAGCTGGAAACACCATATATTTT. Its translation is CSVEGGAGNTIYF.

This clonotype has at least ten counts. The chain carries TRBV20-1 and TRBJ2-3; D is unclear. Germline CDR1 reads DFQATT; CDR2 reads SNEGSKA (reference sequence). The V end lost 4 bases, the J end lost 1 base, and 15 bases lay between the germline ends. The CDR3 covers 15 residues. CDR3 sequence (DNA): TGCAGTGCTAATGATCATCACGCGGGCACAGATACGCAGTATTTT. Translated: CSANDHHAGTDTQYF.

Many counts were recorded for this clonotype. V and J are TRBV29-1 and TRBJ1-4; D is perhaps TRBD1 (5 bases). CDR1 and CDR2 from the germline V gene are SQVTM and ANQGSEA. V lost 4 bases and J lost 4, with 7 bases in between. The CDR3 runs 12 residues. The CDR3 nucleotides are TGCAGCGTTGTCCAGGGTAATGAAAAACTGTTTTTT. Amino acid sequence: CSVVQGNEKLFF.

This clonotype has ten or more counts. Here the CDR3 DNA reads TGTGCCATCAGTCCAACAGGGTACGAGCAGTACTTC. Amino acids: CAISPTGYEQYF. The J gene is TRBJ2-7, the V gene TRBV10-3; tentatively, D is TRBD1 (6 bases). V was trimmed by 5 bases and J by 4 bases, leaving 9 bases between them. Germline V lookup: CDR1 ENHRY, CDR2 SYGVKD. The length of the CDR3 is 12 residues.

In its sample, this clonotype was seen many times. This rearrangement joins TRBV29-1 to TRBJ1-1, with D tentatively TRBD1 (6 bases). CDR1 and CDR2 (germline): SQVTM, ANQGSEA. The CDR3 runs to 14 residues. Trimming took 6 bases from V and 1 from J, leaving 15 bases between them. CDR3 DNA sequence: TGCAGCGTCAACACTCGGGACACGAACACTGAAGCTTTCTTT. Translated, it gives CSVNTRDTNTEAFF.

V and J are TRBV6-5 and TRBJ2-3, with D possibly being TRBD1 (6 bases). The CDR3 is 14 residues long. The V end was cut by 5 bases, the J end by 6 bases, with 15 bases between. The germline CDR1 and CDR2 sequences are MNHEY and SVGAGI. The CDR3 loop reads CASSSRGTSDTQYF. The CDR3 DNA reads as TGTGCCAGCAGTAGCAGGGGTACATCGGATACGCAGTATTTT.

This clonotype has a count of ten or more. The chain employs TRBV6-6 and TRBJ2-3; weak D call: TRBD2 (5 bases). The germline gives CDR1 MNHNY, CDR2 SVGAGI (reference sequence). CDR3 length equals 15 residues. V was clipped by 2 bases and J by 4 bases, with 13 bases between them. CDR3 sequence (DNA): TGTGCCAGCAGTTACGAGGCCCCCGGGGCAGATACGCAGTATTTT. It yields the protein CASSYEAPGADTQYF.

This clonotype has ten or more counts. The rearrangement links TRBV5-1 to TRBJ2-3, with 8 bases identical to TRBD2. The length of the CDR3 is 14 residues. Germline V CDR1 and CDR2: SGHRS, YFSETQ. Losses at the gene ends were 5 bases for V and 3 bases for J; bases not matched to a gene: 5. The CDR3 sequence is CASRPGLATDTQYF. The CDR3 DNA sequence: TGCGCCAGCAGACCTGGACTAGCAACAGATACGCAGTATTTT.

This clonotype was found many times. The chain has TRBV7-2 and TRBJ2-1, with D perhaps TRBD2 (5 bases). Germline CDR1 and CDR2: SGHTA and FQGNSA. Trimming stripped 5 bases from V and 4 bases from J, with 18 bases between. The CDR3 length is 16 residues. The CDR3 DNA reads TGTGCCAGCAGCCCGGCGGGTACGGGGTGGTACAATGAGCAGTTCTTC. Its protein product is CASSPAGTGWYNEQFF.

This clonotype was recorded at least ten times. This chain links TRBV10-3 with TRBJ1-1; D may be TRBD1 (6 bases). V was cut by 2 bases and J by 7 bases, with 11 bases left in between. Germline V lookup: CDR1 ENHRY, CDR2 SYGVKD. The CDR3 is 13 amino acids. CDR3 in amino acids: CAISEGDTFEAFF. CDR3 sequence (DNA): TGTGCCATCAGTGAGGGGGACACCTTTGAAGCTTTCTTT.

Ten or more counts support this clonotype. The chain links TRBV5-1 to TRBJ2-2; tentatively, D is TRBD1 (6 bases). Trimming cost V 0 bases and J 2 bases, with 14 bases left between them. CDR1 is SGHRS and CDR2 is YFSETQ in the germline V gene. CDR3 length equals 17 residues. DNA for the CDR3: TGCGCCAGCAGCTTGGCCAGGGGAAGTGTAAACACCGGGGAGCTGTTTTTT. This codes for CASSLARGSVNTGELFF.

This clonotype was picked up many times. The chain is built from TRBV29-1 and TRBJ2-7; either TRBD1 or TRBD2 may supply D (7 bases each). The germline CDR1 and CDR2 sequences are SQVTM and ANQGSEA. Trimming shortened V by 8 bases and J by 1 base, and 18 bases separated the two germline ends. The CDR3 contains 14 residues. This chain's CDR3 is CSTSSGTASYEQYF. The CDR3 region has the DNA TGCAGCACCTCAAGCGGGACAGCATCCTACGAGCAGTACTTC.